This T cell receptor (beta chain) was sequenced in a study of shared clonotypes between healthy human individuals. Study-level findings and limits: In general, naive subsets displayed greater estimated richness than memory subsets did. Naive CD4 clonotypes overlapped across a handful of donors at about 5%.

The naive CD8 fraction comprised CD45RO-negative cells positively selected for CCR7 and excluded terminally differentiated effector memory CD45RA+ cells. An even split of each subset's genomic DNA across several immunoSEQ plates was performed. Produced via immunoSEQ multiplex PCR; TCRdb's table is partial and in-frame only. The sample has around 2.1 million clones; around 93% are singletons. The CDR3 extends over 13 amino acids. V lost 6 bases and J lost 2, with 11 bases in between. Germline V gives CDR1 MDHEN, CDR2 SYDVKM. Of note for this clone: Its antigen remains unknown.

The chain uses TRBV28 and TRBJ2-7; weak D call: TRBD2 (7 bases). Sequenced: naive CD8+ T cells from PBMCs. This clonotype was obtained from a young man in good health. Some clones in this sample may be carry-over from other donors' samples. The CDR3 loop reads CASRGRGAYEQYF. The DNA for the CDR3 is TGTGCCAGCAGGGGGAGGGGGGCCTACGAGCAGTACTTC.